These 27 T cell receptor beta chains originate from one sample sequenced in a study of tissue T cells after allogeneic stem cell transplantation. Some clones are missing from TCRdb's copy, which holds only in-frame ones; the method was immunoSEQ multiplex PCR. Altogether around 1,900 clones are present, approximately 80% being singletons, with the ten largest covering 8.8%. The source was colon tissue, collected at autopsy. These receptors originate from a male patient aged 40-70 years with steroid-refractory graft-versus-host disease after an allogeneic stem cell transplant. The graft donor may be the source of some T cells.

The chain employs TRBV19 and TRBJ2-1, with TRBD1 matching over 8 bases. The V and J ends lost 7 bases and 7 bases, in that order; junction bases with no gene match: 9. The CDR3 has 14 residues. The V gene's germline CDR1 is LNHDA and CDR2 SQIVND (reference sequence). The CDR3 region is CASTRQGAQNEQFF. The CDR3, as DNA: TGTGCCAGTACGAGGCAGGGGGCGCAGAATGAGCAGTTCTTC.

This clone has only one observation. The sample holds other DNA sequences that translate to the same CDR3. V and J are TRBV10-1 and TRBJ2-7, with a weak D call TRBD2 (6 bases). Per the germline V gene, CDR1 is WNHNN and CDR2 is SYGVQD (reference sequence). The CDR3 loop spans 14 amino acids. V was trimmed by 6 bases and J by 0 bases, leaving 12 bases between them. The CDR3 DNA sequence: TGCGCCAGCAGCCGGGACTTGAGCTCCTACGAGCAGTACTTC. It is translated as CASSRDLSSYEQYF.

This sequence joins TRBV3-1 (or the pseudogene TRBV3-2) and TRBJ1-6; a weak D match, TRBD1 (5 bases). The length of the CDR3 is 16 residues. V was clipped by 3 bases and J by 2 bases, with 11 bases between them. Germline CDR1 and CDR2: LGHDT and YNNKEL (reference sequence). The CDR3 is CASSQSGRTYNSPLHF. The CDR3, as DNA: TGTGCCAGCAGCCAGTCAGGGAGGACCTATAATTCACCCCTCCACTTT.

The chain employs TRBV18 and TRBJ2-7, with D possibly TRBD2 on 6 matching bases. CDR3 size: 14 residues. Germline CDR1 and CDR2: KGHSH and LQKENI. Trimming left V 0 bases short and J 3 bases short, with 9 bases between. The DNA for the CDR3 is TGTGCCAGCTCACCACCGTCGGGGGACTACGAGCAGTACTTC. Its translation is CASSPPSGDYEQYF.

The chain joins TRBV6-5 to TRBJ2-2; D is uncertain. The CDR3 runs 12 residues. Germline V lookup: CDR1 MNHEY, CDR2 SVGAGI. V dropped 6 bases and J dropped 9 bases, with 11 bases sitting between them. The DNA of the CDR3 is TGTGCCAGCAGCTTGTCCTATCGGGAGCTGTTTTTT. Protein: CASSLSYRELFF.

J is TRBJ2-3 and V is TRBV4-1, with D unresolved. Germline V lookup: CDR1 MGHRA, CDR2 YSYEKL. Trimming shortened V by 0 bases and J by 3 bases, and 7 bases separated the two germline ends. There are 14 residues in the CDR3. The CDR3 DNA sequence: TGCGCCAGCAGCCAAGATAGGAGTACAGATACGCAGTATTTT. Translation: CASSQDRSTDTQYF.

There are a few counts of this clone. The gene calls are TRBV30 and TRBJ2-7; D might be TRBD1 (8 bases). Germline CDR1 and CDR2: GTSNPN and SVGIG (reference sequence). Trimming stripped 7 bases from V and 3 bases from J, with 13 bases between. The CDR3 runs 12 residues. CDR3 in amino acids: CALNRGGYEQYF. Here the CDR3 DNA reads TGTGCCTTAAACAGGGGGGGCTACGAGCAGTACTTC.

A few counts support this clone. This chain uses TRBV7-2 with TRBJ2-1; 11 positions agree with TRBD2. The CDR3 contains 15 residues. The V segment lost 3 bases and the J segment 5 bases; nucleotides outside the gene matches: 3. CDR1 and CDR2 from the germline V gene are SGHTA and FQGNSA. The CDR3 DNA reads as TGTGCCAGCAGCTTGACTAGCGGGGTTCACAATGAGCAGTTCTTC. This codes for CASSLTSGVHNEQFF. Combining the CDR3 with reference TRBV7-2 and TRBJ2-1 gives the whole variable domain GAGVSQSPSNKVTEKGKDVELRCDPISGHTALYWYRQSLGQGLEFLIYFQGNSAPDKSGLPSDRFSAERTGGSVSTLTIQRTQQEDSAVYLCASSLTSGVHNEQFFGPGTRLTVL.

J is TRBJ1-5 and V is TRBV7-6; 9 bases are a match to TRBD1. This CDR3 region has 15 residues. From germline, CDR1 is SGHVS and CDR2 FNYEAQ. The J segment lost 4 bases and the V segment lost 0 bases, leaving 1 base of the junction unmatched. Here the CDR3 DNA reads TGTGCCAGCAGCTTAGCGGGGACAGGGAATCAGCCCCAGCATTTT. This gives the protein CASSLAGTGNQPQHF.

CDR3: CASSYLGGTSQETQYF. DNA of the CDR3: TGTGCCAGCAGTTATTTGGGGGGGACCTCCCAAGAGACCCAGTACTTC. This sequence joins TRBV6-5 and TRBJ2-5; the match to TRBD2 covers 7 bases. This CDR3 is built from 16 residues. CDR1 is MNHEY, CDR2 SVGAGI, per germline. Trimming removed 3 bases from V and 1 base from J; junction bases left unmatched: 8.

This chain links TRBV19 with TRBJ1-1; maybe TRBD1 (5 bases). The CDR3 spans 17 residues. Trimming cost V 6 bases and J 3 bases, with 23 bases left between them. Germline V gene data show CDR1 as LNHDA and CDR2 as SQIVND (reference sequence). This CDR3 is CASRSKGPGVLYTEAFF. The CDR3 nucleotides are TGTGCCAGTAGATCAAAGGGACCGGGGGTCCTGTACACTGAAGCTTTCTTT. Full variable domain (remainder filled in from reference TRBV19 and TRBJ1-1): DGGITQSPKYLFRKEGQNVTLSCEQNLNHDAMYWYRQDPGQGLRLIYYSQIVNDFQKGDIAEGYSVSREKKESFPLTVTSAQKNPTAFYLCASRSKGPGVLYTEAFFGQGTRLTVV.

This chain connects TRBV29-1 to TRBJ1-1; a weak D match, TRBD1 (6 bases). Trimming cost V 6 bases and J 2 bases, with 22 bases left between them. Per the germline V gene, CDR1 is SQVTM and CDR2 is ANQGSEA. The CDR3 sequence is 16 residues long. The CDR3 is CSVASPTGRINTEAFF. Written as DNA, the CDR3 is TGCAGCGTCGCCTCGCCGACAGGCCGAATCAACACTGAAGCTTTCTTT. Complete variable domain (other parts from reference TRBV29-1 and TRBJ1-1): SAVISQKPSRDICQRGTSLTIQCQVDSQVTMMFWYRQQPGQSLTLIATANQGSEATYESGFVIDKFPISRPNLTFSTLTVSNMSPEDSSIYLCSVASPTGRINTEAFFGQGTRLTVV.

The chain combines TRBV14 with TRBJ1-2; no definite D call. Per the germline V gene, CDR1 is SGHDN and CDR2 is FVKESK. The CDR3 extends over 15 amino acids. V was clipped by 3 bases and J by 3 bases, with 14 bases between them. CDR3 amino acids: CASSHYTGGDYGYTF. The DNA of the CDR3 is TGTGCCAGCAGCCACTATACGGGAGGAGACTATGGCTACACCTTC.

This CDR3 is CSVEGTGGPNQPQHF. In nucleotides, the CDR3 is TGCAGCGTTGAAGGGACAGGCGGCCCAAATCAGCCCCAGCATTTT. The gene calls are TRBV29-1 and TRBJ1-5; TRBD1 aligns across 7 bases. The V and J ends lost 1 base and 4 bases, in that order; junction bases with no gene match: 7. The CDR3 runs 15 residues. CDR1 is SQVTM and CDR2 is ANQGSEA in the germline V gene.

The chain recombines TRBV9 with TRBJ2-2, with D uncertain. CDR3 length: 15 residues. Trimming left V 0 bases short and J 0 bases short, with 6 bases between. Germline V lookup: CDR1 SGDLS, CDR2 YYNGEE. The CDR3 protein is CASSVGGTNTGELFF. CDR3 bases: TGTGCCAGCAGCGTAGGGGGAACGAACACCGGGGAGCTGTTTTTT.

The table lists this clone with a few counts. The chain joins TRBV9 to TRBJ1-6; possible D gene TRBD1, 6 bases. CDR3 size: 14 residues. V shed 4 bases and J shed 5 bases, with 10 bases lying between them. Germline V gene sequence: CDR1 SGDLS, CDR2 YYNGEE. CDR3 coding DNA: TGTGCCAGCAGCCCCCACAGGGATAATTCACCCCTCCACTTT. Translation: CASSPHRDNSPLHF.

The V and J genes are TRBV4-1 and TRBJ2-5, with 8 bases identical to TRBD2. The length of the CDR3 is 14 residues. Germline V CDR1 and CDR2: MGHRA, YSYEKL. J gave up 5 bases and V 4 bases, and 6 bases lay outside the gene matches. The CDR3 spells CASSPGGGWETQYF. CDR3 in DNA: TGCGCCAGCAGCCCCGGGGGGGGATGGGAGACCCAGTACTTC.

This clone was detected once. The V call is TRBV3-1 (or the pseudogene TRBV3-2), the J call TRBJ1-2; D is possibly TRBD1 (5 bases). The germline V and J ends were trimmed by 0 bases and 4 bases, with 9 bases remaining between them. Germline assignment: CDR1 LGHDT and CDR2 YNNKEL (reference sequence). This CDR3 comprises 14 residues. The CDR3 reads CASSQDLRGYGYTF. The CDR3 DNA follows: TGTGCCAGCAGCCAAGATCTGAGGGGCTATGGCTACACCTTC.

This chain joins TRBV14 and TRBJ1-1; D remains ambiguous. The germline V gene has CDR1 SGHDN and CDR2 FVKESK. The V end lost 0 bases, the J end lost 1 base, and 6 bases lay between the germline ends. The CDR3 consists of 14 residues. DNA of the CDR3: TGTGCCAGCAGCCAAGAGGCAGGGAACACTGAAGCTTTCTTT. Its protein is CASSQEAGNTEAFF.

The chain couples TRBV6-5 to TRBJ2-2, with 7 bases aligning to TRBD2. This CDR3 contains 15 residues. V trimming: 0 bases; J trimming: 5 bases; junction bases outside the gene matches: 3. Germline assignment: CDR1 MNHEY and CDR2 SVGAGI. CDR3 in amino acids: CASSYSPGGTGELFF. CDR3 DNA: TGTGCCAGCAGTTACTCGCCGGGGGGAACCGGGGAGCTGTTTTTT.

The chain employs TRBV5-1 and TRBJ2-4; D uncertain. Trimming left V 0 bases short and J 0 bases short, with 4 bases between. This CDR3 spans 14 amino acids. Germline V lookup: CDR1 SGHRS, CDR2 YFSETQ. Written as DNA, the CDR3 is TGCGCCAGCAGCTTGGCCTCAGCCAAAAACATTCAGTACTTC. Protein sequence: CASSLASAKNIQYF.

Only a few counts were recorded for this clone. The chain carries TRBV7-9 and TRBJ2-3; a weak D match, TRBD2 (5 bases). Trimming pared 1 base from V and 1 base from J, leaving 9 bases between. CDR1 is SEHNR and CDR2 is FQNEAQ in the germline V gene (reference sequence). The CDR3 totals 15 residues. The chain's CDR3 is CASSLGTSGTDTQYF. The CDR3 nucleotides are TGTGCCAGCAGCTTAGGGACTTCGGGCACAGATACGCAGTATTTT. The whole variable domain, remainder taken from reference TRBV7-9 and TRBJ2-3, is DTGVSQNPRHKITKRGQNVTFRCDPISEHNRLYWYRQTLGQGPEFLTYFQNEAQLEKSRLLSDRFSAERPKGSFSTLEIQRTEQGDSAMYLCASSLGTSGTDTQYFGPGTRLTVL.

This clone ranks as large. This sequence joins TRBV9 and TRBJ1-6; possible D gene TRBD1, 5 bases. This CDR3 region has 16 residues. V dropped 0 bases and J dropped 7 bases, with 14 bases sitting between them. Germline V lookup: CDR1 SGDLS, CDR2 YYNGEE. This CDR3 reads CASSVGQPQTNSPLHF. The CDR3 nucleotides read TGTGCCAGCAGCGTAGGACAGCCCCAAACAAATTCACCCCTCCACTTT.

The chain is built from TRBV11-2 and TRBJ2-7; 12 nucleotides line up with TRBD2. Germline CDR1 reads SGHAT; CDR2 reads FQNNGV. The trim removed 5 bases at V and 6 bases at J, leaving 8 bases unmatched. The CDR3 length is 15 residues. CDR3 sequence reads: CASSEILAGGPEQYF. In DNA form, the CDR3 reads TGTGCCAGCAGCGAGATCCTAGCGGGGGGGCCCGAGCAGTACTTC. The whole variable domain, filled in from reference TRBV11-2 and TRBJ2-7, reads EAGVAQSPRYKIIEKRQSVAFWCNPISGHATLYWYQQILGQGPKLLIQFQNNGVVDDSQLPKDRFSAERLKGVDSTLKIQPAKLEDSAVYLCASSEILAGGPEQYFGPGTRLTVT.

The chain couples TRBV19 to TRBJ1-6; tentatively, D is TRBD1 (5 bases). This CDR3 is built from 16 residues. Germline V gives CDR1 LNHDA, CDR2 SQIVND (reference sequence). Trimming took off 5 bases at V and 4 bases at J, with 15 bases between the two ends. CDR3 loop: CASSSGTSTYNSPLHF. CDR3 nucleotide sequence: TGTGCCAGTAGTTCCGGGACTTCCACTTATAATTCACCCCTCCACTTT.

The chain is built from TRBV6-5 and TRBJ1-1, with a tentative D call TRBD1 (5 bases). The V and J ends lost 5 bases and 5 bases respectively, with 18 bases between them. The CDR3 spans 15 residues. Germline-derived CDR1 and CDR2 are MNHEY and SVGAGI. The CDR3 nucleotides read TGTGCCAGCAGTCGTTCGATAGCAGGGATTACTGAAGCTTTCTTT. Translation: CASSRSIAGITEAFF.

This clone came up a few times. This chain joins TRBV30 and TRBJ1-5; perhaps TRBD1 as D (5 bases). V lost 3 bases to trimming and J lost 4 bases, with 10 bases between them. Germline V gene lookup returns CDR1 GTSNPN and CDR2 SVGIG (reference sequence). This CDR3 comprises 13 residues. The CDR3 DNA reads TGTGCCTGGAGCTTTGGGGGGAATCAGCCCCAGCATTTT. Translation: CAWSFGGNQPQHF.